These 28 T cell receptor beta chains were all obtained from the same sample, sequenced in a study of T and B cells in COVID-19 patients. From blood, about 250-500 ng of genomic DNA served as TRB template. TRB rearrangements were amplified by multiplex PCR with BIOMED2 TRB-A/B primers. TCRdb passed the multiplex PCR reads through MiXCR, listing each CDR3 protein once. The sample holds about 15,000 distinct CDR3 sequences, less than 30% seen once. Specimen: blood. The receptor source for this set is a human donor who had recovered from COVID-19.

Comment on this clonotype: This clone may be a read error of a much larger clone one base away. The CDR3 DNA sequence: TGTGCCAGTAGTAGGGGACAGGGGGATGAGCAGTTCTTC. This encodes CASSRGQGDEQFF. V is TRBV19 and J is TRBJ2-1; the match to TRBD1 covers 11 bases. From germline, CDR1 is LNHDA and CDR2 SQIVND (reference sequence). This CDR3 contains 13 residues. After removal of 4 bases from V and 8 bases from J, the junction contained 1 base not matched to a gene. Full variable domain (outside the CDR3, taken from reference TRBV19 and TRBJ2-1): DGGITQSPKYLFRKEGQNVTLSCEQNLNHDAMYWYRQDPGQGLRLIYYSQIVNDFQKGDIAEGYSVSREKKESFPLTVTSAQKNPTAFYLCASSRGQGDEQFFGPGTRLTVL.

The rearrangement links TRBV6-5 to TRBJ1-1; D possibly corresponds to TRBD1 (5 bases). This CDR3 region has 11 residues. Germline V gene lookup returns CDR1 MNHEY and CDR2 SVGAGI. Trimming took off 9 bases at V and 4 bases at J, with 9 bases between the two ends. The CDR3 reads CASRQSTEAFF. The CDR3 bases are TGTGCCAGTCGACAGAGCACTGAAGCTTTCTTT.

As for this clonotype: No conserved phenylalanine or tryptophan is present at the end of the CDR3, so a read error is the likely explanation. This rearrangement joins TRBV30 to TRBJ2-5; 12 bases agree with TRBD2. With 0 bases clipped from V and 1 base from J, the junction kept 3 bases outside the gene matches. Germline lookup yields CDR1 GTSNPN and CDR2 SVGIG (reference sequence). The CDR3 runs 16 residues. CDR3 protein: CAWSVLAGGSQETQYY. The CDR3 DNA follows: TGTGCCTGGAGTGTACTAGCGGGGGGCTCCCAAGAGACCCAGTACTAC.

The chain combines TRBV19 with TRBJ2-1; D tentatively fits TRBD1 or TRBD2 (8 bases each). CDR3 size: 19 residues. V was pared by 3 bases and J by 10 bases, with 31 bases between. Looked up from germline, CDR1 is LNHDA and CDR2 is SQIVND (reference sequence). The CDR3 nucleotides read TGTGCCAGTAGTATGGCGGGACAGGTGGGGACTAGTCCTAGACGGGAGCAGTTCTTC. It codes for CASSMAGQVGTSPRREQFF.

This clonotype was detected a few times. The chain employs TRBV5-1 and TRBJ2-3; 13 bases map to TRBD2. After removal of 0 bases from V and 6 bases from J, the junction contained 13 bases not matched to a gene. This CDR3 region has 19 residues. Germline CDR1 is SGHRS and CDR2 is YFSETQ. The CDR3 loop reads CASSLALGLAGAPQDTQYF. For the CDR3, the DNA is TGCGCCAGCAGCTTGGCCCTCGGACTAGCGGGGGCTCCTCAGGATACGCAGTATTTT.

This clonotype ranks as medium-sized. The chain has TRBV29-1 and TRBJ1-1; D is possibly TRBD1 (6 bases). V lost 6 bases to trimming and J lost 5 bases, with 16 bases between them. This CDR3 has 13 amino acids. The germline CDR1 and CDR2 sequences are SQVTM and ANQGSEA. CDR3 in amino acids: CSVLGAGRTEAFF. In nucleotides, the CDR3 is TGCAGCGTCCTGGGGGCAGGGAGAACTGAAGCTTTCTTT.

V usage is TRBV24-1 and J usage is TRBJ1-2, with D hard to call. The CDR3 is 12 amino acids. The germline V gene has CDR1 KGHDR and CDR2 SFDVKD. V was pared by 3 bases and J by 8 bases, with 9 bases between. CDR3 nucleotide sequence: TGTGCCACCAGTGATCTCTTCGGGGGCTACACCTTC. Translating it yields CATSDLFGGYTF.

Relative to its sample, this clonotype is medium-sized. J is TRBJ1-2 and V is TRBV29-1; D call uncertain. The ends were cut back, 6 bases at V and 0 bases at J, with 8 bases in the middle. Germline lookup yields CDR1 SQVTM and CDR2 ANQGSEA. The CDR3 is made up of 12 amino acids. This CDR3 reads CSVTRTNYGYTF. The CDR3 nucleotides are TGCAGCGTAACCCGCACTAACTATGGCTACACCTTC.

This clonotype is medium-sized (0.01 to 0.1%). This chain connects TRBV30 to TRBJ1-2, with D perhaps matching TRBD1 (5 bases). From germline, CDR1 is GTSNPN and CDR2 SVGIG (reference sequence). The V end lost 2 bases, the J end lost 7 bases, and 11 bases lay between the germline ends. The CDR3 is made up of 12 amino acids. The CDR3 is CAWSPWGGGYTF. The DNA of the CDR3 is TGTGCCTGGAGTCCGTGGGGCGGTGGCTACACCTTC. The full variable domain, with the rest looked up from reference TRBV30 and TRBJ1-2, is SQTIHQWPATLVQPVGSPLSLECTVEGTSNPNLYWYRQAAGRGLQLLFYSVGIGQISSEVPQNLSASRPQDRQFILSSKKLLLSDSGFYLCAWSPWGGGYTFGSGTRLTVV.

The rearrangement joins TRBV15 to TRBJ1-5; 10 bases agree with TRBD1. This CDR3 is built from 15 residues. The J segment lost 6 bases and the V segment lost 4 bases, leaving 6 bases of the junction unmatched. Germline lookup yields CDR1 LNHNV and CDR2 YYDKDF (reference sequence). Here the CDR3 reads CATSIGTGAPQPQHF. The DNA of the CDR3 is TGTGCCACCAGCATCGGGACAGGGGCCCCTCAGCCCCAGCATTTT.

The V call is TRBV30, the J call TRBJ2-3, with 7 bases fitting TRBD2. J was trimmed by 2 bases and V by 7 bases; bases with no gene match: 12. The CDR3 totals 15 residues. Looked up from germline, CDR1 is GTSNPN and CDR2 is SVGIG (reference sequence). The CDR3 sequence: CASQTGTTSTDTQYF. Here the CDR3 DNA reads TGTGCCTCCCAAACCGGGACTACATCCACAGATACGCAGTATTTT.

The chain carries TRBV20-1 and TRBJ1-6; weak D call: TRBD1 (5 bases). From germline, CDR1 is DFQATT and CDR2 SNEGSKA (reference sequence). Trimming took off 3 bases at V and 7 bases at J, with 16 bases between the two ends. The length of the CDR3 is 15 residues. This CDR3 reads CSASSGAGKNSPLHF. DNA for the CDR3: TGCAGTGCTAGCAGTGGGGCAGGAAAAAATTCACCCCTCCACTTT.

This chain uses TRBV6-5 with TRBJ1-6; D not certain. Germline lookup yields CDR1 MNHEY and CDR2 SVGAGI. The CDR3 length is 13 residues. V shed 0 bases and J shed 8 bases, with 5 bases lying between them. Here the CDR3 DNA reads TGTGCCAGCAGTTACTCTGACGATTCACCCCTCCACTTT. Translated, it gives CASSYSDDSPLHF.

This chain connects TRBV19 to TRBJ1-5, with 7 bases that match TRBD1. Germline V gene data show CDR1 as LNHDA and CDR2 as SQIVND (reference sequence). With 3 bases clipped from V and 3 bases from J, the junction kept 11 bases outside the gene matches. The CDR3 has 17 residues. The CDR3 loop reads CASSIHRGLVDNQPQHF. DNA of the CDR3: TGTGCCAGTAGTATTCACAGGGGATTGGTGGACAATCAGCCCCAGCATTTT. The full variable domain, rest sourced from reference TRBV19 and TRBJ1-5, is DGGITQSPKYLFRKEGQNVTLSCEQNLNHDAMYWYRQDPGQGLRLIYYSQIVNDFQKGDIAEGYSVSREKKESFPLTVTSAQKNPTAFYLCASSIHRGLVDNQPQHFGDGTRLSIL.

Within the sample, this clonotype is medium-sized. This chain connects TRBV19 to TRBJ1-2, with D perhaps matching TRBD1 (6 bases). From germline, CDR1 is LNHDA and CDR2 SQIVND (reference sequence). Trimming removed 3 bases at V and 1 base at J, with 9 bases between. The CDR3 is 14 residues long. CDR3 loop: CASSIGGRNYGYTF. DNA for the CDR3: TGTGCCAGTAGTATTGGGGGCCGTAACTATGGCTACACCTTC.

This clonotype is medium-sized within its sample. The gene calls are TRBV19 and TRBJ2-1; 9 bases are a match to TRBD2. The CDR3 loop spans 14 amino acids. With 7 bases clipped from V and 3 bases from J, the junction kept 4 bases outside the gene matches. CDR1 and CDR2 (germline): LNHDA, SQIVND (reference sequence). The CDR3 coding sequence is TGTGCCAGTACCCCTAGCGGGGTCTACAATGAGCAGTTCTTC. Translated, it gives CASTPSGVYNEQFF.

This clonotype is deemed medium-sized (0.01 to 0.1%). The chain combines TRBV13 with TRBJ2-1, with 13 bases aligning to TRBD2. The CDR3 sequence is 15 residues long. V lost 5 bases to trimming and J lost 4 bases; unmatched junction nucleotides: 2. The V gene's germline CDR1 is PRHDT and CDR2 FYEKMQ (reference sequence). The CDR3 spells CASSQGLAGYNEQFF. CDR3 DNA sequence: TGTGCCAGCAGCCAGGGACTAGCGGGGTACAATGAGCAGTTCTTC.

This clonotype is medium-sized. This chain connects TRBV5-6 to TRBJ1-2, with no clear D. The CDR3 runs 13 residues. CDR1 SGHDT and CDR2 YYEEEE come from the germline V gene. Trimming took off 1 base at V and 7 bases at J, with 11 bases between the two ends. The CDR3 here is CASSLRASGGYTF. The CDR3, as DNA: TGTGCCAGCAGCTTGCGAGCGAGTGGTGGCTACACCTTC.

This chain uses TRBV5-6 with TRBJ1-2; D not certain. The V gene's germline CDR1 is SGHDT and CDR2 YYEEEE. The V gene lost 4 bases and the J gene lost 7 bases, with 8 bases spanning the gap. The CDR3 totals 11 residues. This chain's CDR3 is CASSLRGGYTF. The CDR3 DNA reads TGTGCCAGCAGCCTGCGGGGTGGCTACACCTTC.

The chain recombines TRBV20-1 with TRBJ1-6; D not certain. Germline CDR1 reads DFQATT; CDR2 reads SNEGSKA (reference sequence). The CDR3 is made up of 14 amino acids. V was cut by 0 bases and J by 8 bases, with 11 bases left in between. The CDR3 is CSARDAGSDSPLHF. The DNA for the CDR3 is TGCAGTGCTAGAGATGCAGGTAGTGATTCACCCCTCCACTTT.

The rearrangement links TRBV12-3 or TRBV12-4 to TRBJ1-6; D is perhaps TRBD1 (6 bases). The V gene lost 3 bases and the J gene lost 7 bases, with 10 bases spanning the gap. The CDR3 loop spans 14 amino acids. The CDR3 DNA reads as TGTGCCAGCAGTTTTGGCGGGGGCAATTCACCCCTCCACTTT. Its translation: CASSFGGGNSPLHF.

This clonotype has just a few counts. The V gene is TRBV6-2 or TRBV6-3, the J gene TRBJ2-3; 10 bases match TRBD2. The CDR3 sequence is 14 residues long. Germline V gene data show CDR1 as MNHEY and CDR2 as SVGEGT. V gave up 7 bases and J gave up 2 bases; unmatched junction bases: 3. The CDR3 coding sequence is TGTGCCAGCACCACTAGCGGGGACACAGATACGCAGTATTTT. It codes for CASTTSGDTDTQYF.

V usage is TRBV12-3 or TRBV12-4 and J usage is TRBJ2-3; TRBD2 aligns across 9 bases. The CDR3 runs 15 residues. J lost 5 bases, V lost 5 bases, and 8 bases had no gene match. The CDR3 spells CASSLRAGGLDTQYF. CDR3 DNA sequence: TGTGCCAGCAGTCTGAGGGCGGGGGGGCTAGATACGCAGTATTTT.

In this sample, this clonotype is medium-sized. The chain combines TRBV27 with TRBJ2-3, with 13 bases that match TRBD2. This CDR3 has 17 amino acids. Losses at the gene ends were 4 bases for V and 4 bases for J; bases not matched to a gene: 8. In germline, CDR1 is MNHEY, CDR2 SMNVEV (reference sequence). The CDR3 nucleotides are TGTGCCAGCAGTTCAGGACTAGCGGGGGTTGGCGCAGATACGCAGTATTTT. Amino acids: CASSSGLAGVGADTQYF.

This clonotype is medium-sized (0.01 to 0.1%). The chain combines TRBV19 with TRBJ2-7; D might be TRBD1 (6 bases). Germline V gene sequence: CDR1 LNHDA, CDR2 SQIVND (reference sequence). Deletions cut 4 bases from V and 3 bases from J, with 7 bases between. This CDR3 spans 12 amino acids. CDR3 DNA: TGTGCCAGTAGTACGGACAGCTACGAGCAGTACTTC. Amino acids: CASSTDSYEQYF.

Judged by abundance, this clonotype is medium-sized. V usage is TRBV11-3 and J usage is TRBJ2-7; 7 positions agree with TRBD2. The CDR3 is made up of 18 amino acids. V shed 0 bases, J shed 0 bases, and the junction held 11 bases outside the gene matches. The V gene's germline CDR1 is SGHNT and CDR2 YENEEA. The CDR3 sequence: CASSLEGSLAVYSYEQYF. For the CDR3, the DNA is TGTGCCAGCAGCTTAGAGGGCTCGCTAGCGGTATACTCCTACGAGCAGTACTTC.

This clonotype was recorded a few times. The chain uses TRBV6-2 or TRBV6-3 and TRBJ2-2, with a weak D call TRBD1 (5 bases). The germline gives CDR1 MNHEY, CDR2 SVGEGT. CDR3 length: 18 amino acids. V lost 6 bases and J lost 4, with 24 bases in between. Here the CDR3 DNA reads TGTGCCAGCAGAAACATTGCGGACATTCCGTGGGGCACCGGGGAGCTGTTTTTT. It codes for CASRNIADIPWGTGELFF.

This clonotype has a single count. The chain has TRBV6-2 or TRBV6-3 and TRBJ2-7; D is possibly TRBD1 (5 bases). Germline CDR1 and CDR2: MNHEY and SVGEGT. CDR3 size: 14 residues. The germline V and J ends were trimmed by 7 bases and 4 bases, with 17 bases remaining between them. CDR3 loop: CASTDSQPAYEQYF. The CDR3 DNA reads TGTGCCAGCACCGACAGTCAGCCTGCTTACGAGCAGTACTTC.